The present entry profiles one T cell receptor (beta chain) with its context. This clone was recorded once. Its antigen is currently not known. No quality values exist for individual bases; no much larger clone is one base distant. Trimming removed 7 bases from V and 5 bases from J, leaving 15 bases between the germline ends. Taken from cysteine to phenylalanine, the CDR3 has 14 residues. Of all the DNA, just the CDR3 is kept, 42 bases in frame from base 1. The germline V gene (reference sequence) provides CDR1 LNHDA and CDR2 SQIVND. The immunoSEQ Assay, a bias-controlled multiplex PCR, was used to amplify TCRbeta CDR3 regions from genomic DNA. Concerning the study's data processing: Within the assay, amplification of reference gene primers was used to estimate how many nucleated cells each sample contained. Sequence reads were collapsed and filtered to measure the absolute abundance of every unique TCRbeta CDR3 rearrangement. For each sample, productive Simpson clonality was calculated by taking the square root of Simpson's diversity index across productive rearrangements. Here the immuneACCESS table is served through TCRdb, limited to in-frame sequences with V and J called. Missing clones are a known gap in these copies; in checked studies unresolved V genes cover under half, and the rest lacks a known reason. The D gene and trimming were derived from the DNA, and the V and J assignments and clone size from that table. The sample profile shows around 260,000 clones; around 87% of them were found once. 3.6% of the sample comes from the top ten.

The data originate from a study of blood T cell repertoires in COVID-19 (TCRdb year 2020). Broadly, across the study: Samples from collaborators originated in the United States, Italy and Spain and spanned both the acute and convalescent phases of COVID-19. The material from the prospective study consisted of cDNA or gDNA derived from T cells, B-cell-depleted T cells, or PBMCs. Deeply sampled blood TCRbeta repertoires from subjects exposed to, actively infected with, or recovered from COVID-19 were included in the dataset. The repertoires were released in a freely available public database meant as a resource for research on the immune response to SARS-CoV-2. The samples were drawn from two sources: the first 160 participants of the ongoing ImmuneRACE study, and approximately 1,300 subjects contributed by 6 global collaborators. Nearly every sample came with metadata listing a de-identified subject ID, COVID-19 status, age in years and sex. Where available, HLA class I and class II types were obtained from metadata supplied by the sample provider rather than from assay-based typing.

Each collaborating institution followed its own protocols to collect whole blood in K2EDTA tubes. For TCRbeta analysis, collaborator samples were shipped as frozen whole blood, as isolated PBMCs, or as DNA extracted from either sample type. The paper as a whole reports these results and caveats: How much clinical and demographic metadata was included differed by source and by participant, and the metadata was provided uncurated.

The rearrangement combines TRBV19 with TRBJ1-5; TRBD1 is a weak D gene call, 5 bases matching. The source of this sequence is a man younger than 30 with active or convalescent COVID-19. Input material: peripheral blood. The nucleotide sequence is TGTGCCAGTACCGCCGGTGGGGGGGATCAGCCCCAGCATTTT. Its protein reads: CASTAGGGDQPQHF. Extended through the reference TRBV19 and TRBJ1-5 proteins, this CDR3 yields the full variable domain: DGGITQSPKYLFRKEGQNVTLSCEQNLNHDAMYWYRQDPGQGLRLIYYSQIVNDFQKGDIAEGYSVSREKKESFPLTVTSAQKNPTAFYLCASTAGGGDQPQHFGDGTRLSIL.